These 4 T cell receptor beta chains came from one sample sequenced in a study of T cells in Graves' hyperthyroidism and ophthalmopathy. Amplified TCR beta CDR3 regions came from RNA transcripts. HTBI primers drove first-round RT-PCR of the TCR CDR3. TCRdb used MiXCR to reprocess the multiplex PCR reads, holding one entry per CDR3 protein. The sample consists of 270,000 or so distinct CDR3 sequences, around 25% of them appearing once. The sample taken for sequencing was blood. These receptor sequences come from a middle-aged man with Graves' hyperthyroidism that later progressed to Graves' ophthalmopathy.

This clonotype was detected many times. The chain uses TRBV7-3 and TRBJ2-3; D is undetermined. V lost 5 bases, J lost 6 bases, and 9 bases lay in between. This CDR3 comprises 12 residues. Per the germline V gene, CDR1 is SGHTA and CDR2 is FQGTGA. CDR3 loop: CASSRSGDTQYF. CDR3 coding DNA: TGTGCCAGCAGCCGTTCTGGGGATACGCAGTATTTT.

This clonotype has ten or more counts. This rearrangement joins TRBV11-2 to TRBJ2-2; 10 nucleotides match TRBD1. The CDR3 totals 16 residues. The V gene end was trimmed by 1 base and the J gene end by 5 bases; junction bases not matched to a gene: 4. In germline, CDR1 is SGHAT, CDR2 FQNNGV. The CDR3 region has the DNA TGTGCCAGCAGCTTAGGGACAGGGGGAAGGACCGGGGAGCTGTTTTTT. Translating it yields CASSLGTGGRTGELFF.

Ten or more counts support this clonotype. The V gene is TRBV4-2, the J gene TRBJ2-5; 11 nucleotides line up with TRBD2. From germline, CDR1 is LGHNA and CDR2 YNFKEQ. This CDR3 region has 17 residues. V lost 1 base, J lost 0 bases, and 4 bases stayed unmatched. The CDR3 loop reads CASSQGGTSGDQETQYF. DNA for the CDR3: TGTGCCAGCAGCCAAGGGGGGACTAGCGGAGACCAAGAGACCCAGTACTTC.

This clonotype was recorded many times. This chain links TRBV7-4 with TRBJ1-2; 12 bases line up with TRBD1. The germline V gene has CDR1 SGHVT and CDR2 SQSDAQ. The junction had 2 bases not matched to a gene; V was cut back by 6 bases and J by 6 bases. The CDR3 loop spans 13 amino acids. The CDR3 nucleotides read TGTGCCAGCAGTCGGGACAGGGGGCATGGCTACACCTTC. It specifies CASSRDRGHGYTF.